This T cell receptor beta chain was sequenced during a study of PD-1 blockade in mismatch repair-deficient tumors. The germline V gene encodes CDR1 SGHNT and CDR2 YENEEA. The CDR3 consists of 15 residues. Between the trimmed V and J ends, which lost 5 bases and 6 bases, there was a span of 16 bases. Study-level points and caveats: After pembrolizumab, tumor-resident clones rose rapidly, then generally contracted before radiologic responses.

Measured with immunoSEQ multiplex PCR; TCRdb has only the in-frame clones, and not every one. This sample has roughly 79,000 clones, with approximately 80% found just once. All patients were mismatch repair deficient, assessed by either PCR or immunohistochemistry. Concerning this clone: The antigen remains unidentified.

The source is an adult with mismatch repair-deficient cancer. The chain joins TRBV11-3 to TRBJ2-2; possibly TRBD1 for D (5 bases). The sequencing used peripheral blood, collected 44 weeks after starting pembrolizumab. Written as DNA, the CDR3 is TGTGCCAGCAGCCCCCTCCAGGGTACCCCCGGGGAGCTGTTTTTT. This codes for CASSPLQGTPGELFF. The full variable domain, with the rest looked up from reference TRBV11-3 and TRBJ2-2, is EAGVVQSPRYKIIEKKQPVAFWCNPISGHNTLYWYLQNLGQGPELLIRYENEEAVDDSQLPKDRFSAERLKGVDSTLKIQPAELGDSAVYLCASSPLQGTPGELFFGEGSRLTVL.